This TCR beta chain originates from a study of Tregs in tolerant kidney transplant recipients. Study at large: Related graft donors supplied nonmyeloablative bone marrow transplants, and mixed chimerism was transient.

Thawed PBMCs were FACS-sorted into unstimulated CD4+CD25+CD127- regulatory T cells, CD4+CD25- non-regulatory cells, CD4 and CD8 cells. Points from the study as a whole: Expanding Tregs on activated donor B cells appeared to best identify donor-specific TCRbeta clones.

In regard to this clone: The antigen is unknown. The read terminates 3 residues before the CDR3 end, so the remaining end is supplied by the germline J gene.

Deletions cut 0 bases from V and 7 bases from J, with 8 bases between. CDR3 size: 14 residues. Germline V gene data show CDR1 as SGHNT and CDR2 as YYREEE (reference sequence). Libraries were prepared by immunoSEQ multiplex PCR; TCRdb keeps only in-frame clonotypes and omits some of them. The table counts tens of thousands of clones; about 8% lies in the top ten. The source is a human donor who received a combined kidney and bone marrow transplant. Source: CD8+ T cells from blood, taken before the transplant. V is TRBV5-4 and J is TRBJ1-6; perhaps TRBD1 as D (6 bases). CDR3 residues: CASSLVGANSPLHF. The part of the CDR3 DNA that was read is TGTGCCAGCAGCTTGGTGGGGGCGAATTCACCC.